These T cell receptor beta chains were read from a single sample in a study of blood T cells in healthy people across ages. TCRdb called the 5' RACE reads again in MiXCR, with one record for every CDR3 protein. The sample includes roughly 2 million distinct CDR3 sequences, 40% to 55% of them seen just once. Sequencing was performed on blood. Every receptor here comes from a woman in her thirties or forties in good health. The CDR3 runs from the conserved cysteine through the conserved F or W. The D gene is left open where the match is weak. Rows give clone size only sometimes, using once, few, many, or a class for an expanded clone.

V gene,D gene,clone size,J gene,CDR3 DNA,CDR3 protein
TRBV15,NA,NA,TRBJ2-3,TGTGCCACCAGCAGACCTAGTTGGCTTGGTACGCAGTATTTT,CATSRPSWLGTQYF
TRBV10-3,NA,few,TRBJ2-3,TGTGCCATCAGTGAGTCCGGGGGAGATACGCAGTATTTT,CAISESGGDTQYF
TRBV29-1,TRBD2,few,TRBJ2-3,TGCAGCGTTGAAGGGGGGGGATCGAGCACAGATACGCAGTATTTT,CSVEGGGSSTDTQYF
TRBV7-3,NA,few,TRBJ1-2,TGTGCCAGCACCCGGGGGGCTAACTATGGCTACACCTTC,CASTRGANYGYTF
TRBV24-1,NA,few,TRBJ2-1,TGTGCCACCAGTGATGTGTACAATGAGCAGTTCTTC,CATSDVYNEQFF
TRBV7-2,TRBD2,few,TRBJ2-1,TGTGCCAGCAGCTTAAGTCCTAGCGGGGGACGCAGTGAGCAGTTCTTC,CASSLSPSGGRSEQFF
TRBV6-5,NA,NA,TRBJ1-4,TGTGCCAGCAGTCTCGCAGCCGTTACAGGGGAAAAACTGTTTTTT,CASSLAAVTGEKLFF
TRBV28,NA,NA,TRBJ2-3,TGTGCCAGCAGCCCGACGGGGAGCCAGGCAGATACGCAGTATTTT,CASSPTGSQADTQYF
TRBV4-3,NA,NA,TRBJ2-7,TGCGCCAGCAGCCAGGAGACCGGGACACTGTACGAGCAGTACTTC,CASSQETGTLYEQYF
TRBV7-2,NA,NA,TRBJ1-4,TGTGCCAGCAGCCCCCGACAGCGAACTAATGAAAAACTGTTTTTT,CASSPRQRTNEKLFF
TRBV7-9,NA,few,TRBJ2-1,TGTGCCAGCAGCTTGGGTGGCAGGGGGGCCTACAATGAGCAGTTCTTC,CASSLGGRGAYNEQFF
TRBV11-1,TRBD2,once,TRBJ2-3,TGTGCCAGCAGCTTAGCCCGAGGGGCTAGCGGGGGGACAGATACGCAGTATTTT,CASSLARGASGGTDTQYF
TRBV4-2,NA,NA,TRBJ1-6,TGTGCCAGCAGCCAAGAAGGACGACCCCGGAATTCACCCCTCCACTTT,CASSQEGRPRNSPLHF
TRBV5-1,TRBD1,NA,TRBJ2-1,TGCGCCAGCAGCCTACTGACAGGGGGCGGTGAGCAGTTCTTC,CASSLLTGGGEQFF
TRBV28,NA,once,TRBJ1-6,TGTGCCAGCAGTTTTGTGGGGGGTGCTTTTCATTCACCCCTCCACTTT,CASSFVGGAFHSPLHF
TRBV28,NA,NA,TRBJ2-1,TGTGCCAGCAGTCCCCCTGGAGGGTTGGGATTAAATGAGCAGTTCTTC,CASSPPGGLGLNEQFF
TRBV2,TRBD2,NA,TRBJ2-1,TGTGCCAGCAGTGAAGTACTAGCGGGGGCCAATGAGCAGTTCTTC,CASSEVLAGANEQFF
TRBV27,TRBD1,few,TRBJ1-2,TGTGCCAGCAGTTTAATGGGACAGGGAAACTATGGCTACACCTTC,CASSLMGQGNYGYTF